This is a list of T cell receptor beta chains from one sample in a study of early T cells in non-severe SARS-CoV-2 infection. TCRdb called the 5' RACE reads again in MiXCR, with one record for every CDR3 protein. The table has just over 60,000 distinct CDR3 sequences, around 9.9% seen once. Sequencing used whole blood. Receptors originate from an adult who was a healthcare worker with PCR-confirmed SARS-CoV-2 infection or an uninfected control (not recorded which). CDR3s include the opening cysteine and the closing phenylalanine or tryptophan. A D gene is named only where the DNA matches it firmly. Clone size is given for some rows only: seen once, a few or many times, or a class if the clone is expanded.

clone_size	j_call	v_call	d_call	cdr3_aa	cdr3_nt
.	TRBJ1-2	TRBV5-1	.	CASSLGAGIDGYTF	TGCGCCAGCAGCTTGGGTGCAGGGATAGATGGCTACACCTTC
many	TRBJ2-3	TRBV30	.	CAWSGGVTDTQYF	TGTGCCTGGAGTGGGGGGGTCACAGATACGCAGTATTTT
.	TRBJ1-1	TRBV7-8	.	CASSLGGGGTEAFF	TGTGCCAGCAGCTTAGGGGGCGGGGGAACTGAAGCTTTCTTT
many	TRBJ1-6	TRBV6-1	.	CASRGGREGPLHF	TGTGCCAGCAGAGGGGGTCGGGAAGGACCCCTCCACTTT
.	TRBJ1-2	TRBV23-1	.	CARGKTRSNYGYTF	TGCGCCAGAGGGAAGACACGGTCTAACTATGGCTACACCTTC
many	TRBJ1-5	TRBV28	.	CASSLMQYQPQHF	TGTGCCAGCAGTTTAATGCAGTATCAGCCCCAGCATTTT
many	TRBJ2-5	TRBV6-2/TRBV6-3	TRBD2	CASSYSTKPRTSGGPTSQETQYF	TGTGCCAGCAGTTACTCGACTAAACCTCGGACTAGCGGGGGACCTACGTCCCAAGAGACCCAGTACTTC
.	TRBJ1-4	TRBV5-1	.	CASSLISGATNEKLFF	TGCGCCAGCAGCTTAATATCTGGGGCAACTAATGAAAAACTGTTTTTT
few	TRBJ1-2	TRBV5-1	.	CASSPLVGNDGYTF	TGCGCCAGCAGCCCCCTTGTGGGTAATGATGGCTACACCTTC
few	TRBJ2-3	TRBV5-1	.	CASGGDLDSQYF	TGCGCCAGCGGAGGGGACCTCGACTCGCAGTATTTT
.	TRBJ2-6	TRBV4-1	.	CASSLQAGQIAGANVLTF	TGCGCCAGCAGCCTCCAGGCGGGACAAATAGCCGGGGCCAACGTCCTGACTTTC
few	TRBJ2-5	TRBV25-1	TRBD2	CASRTSEGETQYF	TGTGCCAGCAGGACTAGCGAGGGAGAGACCCAGTACTTC
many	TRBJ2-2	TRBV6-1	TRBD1	CASSAQGANTGELFF	TGTGCCAGCAGTGCGCAGGGGGCTAACACCGGGGAGCTGTTTTTT
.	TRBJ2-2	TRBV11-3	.	CASSLGRKPGELFF	TGTGCCAGCAGCTTAGGCAGAAAGCCCGGGGAGCTGTTTTTT
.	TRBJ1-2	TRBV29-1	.	CSAATDYGYTF	TGCAGCGCCGCGACAGACTATGGCTACACCTTC
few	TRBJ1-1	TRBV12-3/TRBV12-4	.	CASSFGTQNTEAFF	TGTGCCAGCAGTTTCGGGACGCAGAACACTGAAGCTTTCTTT
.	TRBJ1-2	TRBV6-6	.	CASSPRYGYTF	TGTGCCAGCAGCCCGCGCTATGGCTACACCTTC